The subject of this entry is one T cell receptor (beta chain). Germline CDR1 reads SGHVS; CDR2 reads FNYEAQ. Trimming took off 5 bases at V and 10 bases at J, with 15 bases between the two ends. The CDR3 is 13 residues long. The data were obtained in a study of cytomegalovirus exposure and HLA in healthy donors. With 60 Vbeta and 13 Jbeta primers, the PCR was carried out. This table comes from immunoSEQ multiplex PCR, and its TCRdb copy is limited to in-frame clones, with some not included. The sample yields roughly 150,000 clones, roughly 85% seen once. This clonotype was sampled from a male donor in good health and CMV-seronegative. The rearrangement joins TRBV7-6 to TRBJ2-1; D unclear. Sequencing input: PBMCs. The CDR3 bases are TGTGCCAGCAGCCCTCGTGGTGGTCGGGAGCAGTTCTTC. It translates to CASSPRGGREQFF.